The T cell receptor (beta chain) described here comes from a study of T cells expressing NK-cell markers. Study as a whole: Repertoires of TCR beta were obtained from T cells sorted as CD3+CD56+NKG2C+, CD3+CD56+NKG2C- and CD3+CD56-NKG2C+.

This CDR3 region has 14 residues. CDR1 is SGHAT, CDR2 FQDESV, per germline (reference sequence). TCR beta libraries carry UMIs added by 5'RACE template switching. TCRdb reprocessed the 5' RACE reads, with one entry per CDR3 protein and no DNA. This table lists some 110,000 distinct CDR3 sequences. Overall study findings and caveats: The CD3+CD56-NKG2C+ fraction was also led by these clonotypes in a handful of donors. Uncertainty persisted over the HCMV specificity of expanded NKG2C+ T cell clones.

In the case of this clonotype: Its matching antigen is unknown.

V is TRBV11-1 and J is TRBJ1-2; TCRdb's D call of TRBD1 is untestable without DNA. This receptor was obtained from a woman between 18 and 70 years old in good health. The sample taken for sequencing was blood T cells: a sorted CD56 or NKG2C T cell subset, CD4+ or CD8+ T cells, or bulk PBMC T cells (not recorded which). This chain's CDR3 is CASSFDGTDYGYTF.